A single sample gave rise to the 30 T cell receptor beta chains below, sequenced in a study of cytomegalovirus exposure and HLA in healthy donors. Amplification used 60 Vbeta primers and 13 Jbeta primers. The assay was immunoSEQ multiplex PCR, and TCRdb's table has in-frame clones only and misses some. The sample has around 100,000 clones; 70% are singletons. The material sequenced was PBMCs. These receptors all stem from a man aged 40-55 years in good health and CMV-seropositive.

This clone was observed a few times. V and J are TRBV2 and TRBJ2-7, with D hard to call. Deletions cut 5 bases from V and 0 bases from J, with 17 bases between. This CDR3 has 16 amino acids. Germline V gene data show CDR1 as SNHLY and CDR2 as FYNNEI. The CDR3 is CASSRDIRHPSYEQYF. DNA for the CDR3: TGTGCCAGCAGTCGCGATATTAGACACCCCTCCTACGAGCAGTACTTC.

This clone was seen more than once but under ten times. V is TRBV5-1 and J is TRBJ2-7; D unclear. There are 12 residues in the CDR3. The germline CDR1 and CDR2 sequences are SGHRS and YFSETQ. Trimming removed 1 base from V and 7 bases from J, with 9 bases in between. The CDR3 nucleotides read TGCGCCAGCAGCTTGTCACCGCGTGAGCAGTACTTC. As protein: CASSLSPREQYF.

This chain links TRBV6-5 with TRBJ1-1; D perhaps matches TRBD1 (6 bases). This CDR3 is 14 amino acids long. Germline CDR1 MNHEY, CDR2 SVGAGI. Trimming removed 6 bases from V and 3 bases from J, with 14 bases in between. CDR3 sequence: CASRPQGWDTEAFF. CDR3 sequence (DNA): TGTGCCAGCAGGCCGCAGGGGTGGGACACTGAAGCTTTCTTT.

The rearrangement uses TRBV7-9 and TRBJ2-7; 10 bases match TRBD2. CDR1 is SEHNR, CDR2 FQNEAQ, per germline (reference sequence). This CDR3 has 14 residues. V lost 5 bases, J lost 4 bases, and 5 bases stayed unmatched. CDR3 bases: TGTGCCAGCAGCCTCTTGACTAGCGGGTACGAGCAGTACGTC. Translating gives CASSLLTSGYEQYV.

V is TRBV6-5 and J is TRBJ1-2; 8 bases align to TRBD1. V dropped 0 bases and J dropped 4; count of bases not matched to a gene: 4. CDR3 length equals 15 residues. Germline CDR1 and CDR2: MNHEY and SVGAGI. The CDR3: CASSYSPGGTYGYTF. In DNA, the CDR3 is TGTGCCAGCAGTTACTCGCCAGGGGGCACCTATGGCTACACCTTC.

This clone appeared a single time. The chain uses TRBV19 and TRBJ1-5; the D gene is possibly TRBD1 (6 bases). The V end was cut by 3 bases, the J end by 6 bases, with 12 bases between. The germline CDR1 and CDR2 sequences are LNHDA and SQIVND (reference sequence). The CDR3 has 14 amino acids. CDR3 residues: CASSIPGVVQPQHF. The CDR3 DNA reads TGTGCCAGTAGTATTCCAGGGGTGGTTCAGCCCCAGCATTTT.

J is TRBJ2-1 and V is TRBV27; 8 bases map to TRBD2. This CDR3 contains 15 residues. V lost 7 bases and J lost 5; bases outside the gene matches: 10. Germline V gene data show CDR1 as MNHEY and CDR2 as SMNVEV (reference sequence). The CDR3 region is CASTPASGSHNEQFF. In DNA, the CDR3 is TGTGCCAGCACTCCCGCCAGCGGGAGCCACAATGAGCAGTTCTTC.

This clone was observed a single time. The genes are TRBV27 and TRBJ2-3; 7 bases map to TRBD1. The J segment lost 2 bases and the V segment lost 2 bases, leaving 4 bases of the junction unmatched. Germline CDR1 is MNHEY and CDR2 is SMNVEV (reference sequence). CDR3 size: 15 residues. The CDR3 nucleotides read TGTGCCAGCAGTTTAACAGGGGCCGACACAGATACGCAGTATTTT. Amino acids: CASSLTGADTDTQYF.

The chain has TRBV19 and TRBJ1-1, with a possible D match to TRBD1 (5 bases). CDR3 length: 13 amino acids. Per germline, CDR1 LNHDA and CDR2 SQIVND (reference sequence). V gave up 5 bases and J gave up 6 bases, with 13 bases separating them. This CDR3 reads CASSRDSLPEAFF. In DNA form, the CDR3 reads TGTGCCAGTAGTCGCGACAGCCTCCCTGAAGCTTTCTTT.

The chain carries TRBV5-5 and TRBJ2-1; TRBD1 is a possible D gene (6 bases). Germline values: CDR1 SGHKS, CDR2 YYEKEE (reference sequence). V was cut by 0 bases and J by 10 bases, with 11 bases left in between. This CDR3 contains 13 residues. In DNA form, the CDR3 reads TGTGCCAGCAGCTTGGCCTGGACAGCCGAGCAGTTCTTC. Residues: CASSLAWTAEQFF.

The chain links TRBV10-2 to TRBJ1-5; D perhaps matches TRBD1 (5 bases). V was trimmed by 6 bases and J by 7 bases, leaving 13 bases between them. CDR3 length equals 13 residues. CDR1 WSHSY and CDR2 SAAADI come from the germline V gene. The CDR3 DNA sequence: TGCGCCAGCAGCGGACAAAGGGGACAGCCCCAGCATTTT. This translates into CASSGQRGQPQHF.

The CDR3 region is CASSLGYSETQYF. CDR3 nucleotides: TGTGCCAGCAGCTTAGGGTACTCAGAGACCCAGTACTTC. This sequence joins TRBV11-2 and TRBJ2-5; no firm D call. This CDR3 has 13 residues. Per the germline V gene, CDR1 is SGHAT and CDR2 is FQNNGV. Trimming left V 1 base short and J 4 bases short, with 7 bases between.

This chain connects TRBV27 to TRBJ2-3; weak D call: TRBD2 (6 bases). Trimming cost V 3 bases and J 4 bases, with 8 bases left between them. This CDR3 contains 13 residues. Germline lookup yields CDR1 MNHEY and CDR2 SMNVEV (reference sequence). CDR3 in DNA: TGTGCCAGCAGTTTTGGAGGGTCAGATACGCAGTATTTT. It yields the protein CASSFGGSDTQYF.

J is TRBJ2-2 and V is TRBV5-1; TRBD2 aligns across 9 bases. V lost 6 bases, J lost 7 bases, and 10 bases stayed unmatched. Germline-derived CDR1 and CDR2 are SGHRS and YFSETQ. This CDR3 is built from 15 residues. The CDR3: CASKVFATSGGELFF. DNA for the CDR3: TGCGCCAGCAAGGTCTTTGCGACTAGCGGCGGGGAGCTGTTTTTT.

V usage is TRBV5-4 and J usage is TRBJ2-7; TRBD2 aligns across 14 bases. After removal of 1 base from V and 7 bases from J, the junction contained 4 bases not matched to a gene. Germline CDR1 is SGHNT and CDR2 is YYREEE (reference sequence). CDR3 length: 15 amino acids. As DNA, the CDR3 is TGTGCCAGCAGCTTGCGGGGACTAGCGGGAGCTGAGCAGTACTTC. Its translation is CASSLRGLAGAEQYF.

This clone came up a few times. This chain connects TRBV6-1 to TRBJ2-5; D gene unclear. Trimming removed 3 bases from V and 3 bases from J, with 8 bases in between. Germline-derived CDR1 and CDR2 are MNHNS and SASEGT. This CDR3 is 13 amino acids long. This CDR3 reads CASSDGAEETQYF. The CDR3 region has the DNA TGTGCCAGCAGTGACGGAGCAGAAGAGACCCAGTACTTC.

J is TRBJ2-5 and V is TRBV28; 8 bases align to TRBD2. The CDR3 covers 15 residues. The V segment lost 6 bases and the J segment 5 bases; nucleotides outside the gene matches: 11. Germline CDR1 and CDR2: MDHEN and SYDVKM. CDR3 bases: TGTGCCAGCAGACCTGGTGGGGGACTAGAGGAGACCCAGTACTTC. Protein sequence: CASRPGGGLEETQYF.

V usage is TRBV7-2 and J usage is TRBJ2-5, with 8 positions matching TRBD2. The CDR3 is 16 amino acids. Germline V gives CDR1 SGHTA, CDR2 FQGNSA. V trimming: 4 bases; J trimming: 1 base; junction bases outside the gene matches: 8. CDR3 bases: TGTGCCAGCAGCTCAACTAGCGGTATCGCCCAAGAGACCCAGTACTTC. This sequence encodes CASSSTSGIAQETQYF.

The genes are TRBV9 and TRBJ1-4; D is possibly TRBD1 (5 bases). CDR3 length equals 12 residues. Germline CDR1 and CDR2: SGDLS and YYNGEE. V was clipped by 5 bases and J by 8 bases, with 10 bases between them. The chain's CDR3 is CASSYQGEKLFF. DNA of the CDR3: TGTGCCAGCAGTTACCAGGGCGAAAAACTGTTTTTT. Variable domain in full (rest from reference TRBV9 and TRBJ1-4): DSGVTQTPKHLITATGQRVTLRCSPRSGDLSVYWYQQSLDQGLQFLIQYYNGEERAKGNILERFSAQQFPDLHSELNLSSLELGDSALYFCASSYQGEKLFFGSGTQLSVL.

CDR3 sequence (DNA): TGTGCCATAACTACAGGGTACGAGCAGTACGTC. As protein: CAITTGYEQYV. The rearrangement links TRBV25-1 to TRBJ2-7, with D possibly matching TRBD1 (6 bases). The V gene's germline CDR1 is MGHDK and CDR2 SYGVNS. This CDR3 has 11 amino acids. Trimming left V 10 bases short and J 4 bases short, with 11 bases between.

The chain recombines TRBV4-1 with TRBJ1-5; 7 bases agree with TRBD1. Germline V lookup: CDR1 MGHRA, CDR2 YSYEKL. After removal of 4 bases from V and 11 bases from J, the junction contained 5 bases not matched to a gene. The CDR3 is 12 amino acids. In DNA form, the CDR3 reads TGCGCCAGCAGCCCCAACGGACAGGCCCAGCATTTT. This codes for CASSPNGQAQHF.

The DNA for the CDR3 is TGCAGCGTGTCACAGGAGCCAGGGAGCAATCAGCCCCAGCATTTT. Translating gives CSVSQEPGSNQPQHF. This chain joins TRBV29-1 and TRBJ1-5; D is perhaps TRBD1 (5 bases). The V end was cut by 6 bases, the J end by 1 base, with 16 bases between. This CDR3 has 15 amino acids. Germline lookup yields CDR1 SQVTM and CDR2 ANQGSEA. Filled out from reference TRBV29-1 and TRBJ1-5, the complete variable domain reads SAVISQKPSRDICQRGTSLTIQCQVDSQVTMMFWYRQQPGQSLTLIATANQGSEATYESGFVIDKFPISRPNLTFSTLTVSNMSPEDSSIYLCSVSQEPGSNQPQHFGDGTRLSIL.

Comment on this clone: Germline is not matched at one junction end, which may reflect a read error. J is TRBJ1-1 and V is TRBV4-1, with D maybe TRBD1 (5 bases). Per germline, CDR1 MGHRA and CDR2 YSYEKL. The length of the CDR3 is 15 residues. CDR3: CASSQSPGGNAEAFF. Here the CDR3 DNA reads TGCGCCAGCAGCCAATCCCCCGGGGGGAACGCTGAAGCTTTCTTT.

The chain uses TRBV11-2 and TRBJ2-7; 11 nucleotides match TRBD2. Germline trimming cut 0 bases from V and 3 bases from J; bases unmatched to any gene: 1. The CDR3 is made up of 15 amino acids. In germline, CDR1 is SGHAT, CDR2 FQNNGV. The CDR3 nucleotides are TGTGCCAGCAGCTTAGAGGGGACTAGCGGCTACGAGCAGTACTTC. Residues: CASSLEGTSGYEQYF.

The chain has TRBV4-1 and TRBJ1-1; 8 nucleotides align to TRBD1. Germline V lookup: CDR1 MGHRA, CDR2 YSYEKL. Trimming removed 0 bases from V and 5 bases from J; junction bases left unmatched: 8. This CDR3 comprises 16 residues. CDR3 residues: CASSQDWSGGLTEAFF. CDR3 nucleotides: TGCGCCAGCAGCCAAGATTGGTCAGGGGGCTTGACTGAAGCTTTCTTT.

V is TRBV4-2 and J is TRBJ2-3; 14 bases match TRBD2. The CDR3 is 19 residues long. Losses at the gene ends were 0 bases for V and 1 base for J; bases not matched to a gene: 6. The germline CDR1 and CDR2 sequences are LGHNA and YNFKEQ. The CDR3 nucleotides read TGTGCCAGCAGCCAAGAGGCGGGACTAGCGGGAGCGGGCACAGATACGCAGTATTTT. It yields the protein CASSQEAGLAGAGTDTQYF.

The V call is TRBV6-1, the J call TRBJ1-1; maybe TRBD1 (6 bases). This CDR3 is 14 amino acids long. Trimming left V 6 bases short and J 4 bases short, with 15 bases between. The germline gives CDR1 MNHNS, CDR2 SASEGT. CDR3 sequence reads: CASRDRGGPTEAFF. The CDR3 region has the DNA TGTGCCAGCAGGGACCGGGGGGGGCCCACTGAAGCTTTCTTT.

The chain's CDR3 is CASSLGPMNTEAFF. The CDR3 DNA sequence: TGTGCCAGCAGCTTAGGGCCGATGAACACTGAAGCTTTCTTT. The J gene is TRBJ1-1, the V gene TRBV7-9; no definite D call. Germline V CDR1 and CDR2: SEHNR, FQNEAQ (reference sequence). This CDR3 has 14 amino acids. V lost 1 base and J 0 bases, leaving 6 bases between the germline ends.

The chain joins TRBV4-3 to TRBJ1-4, with D possibly TRBD1 on 5 matching bases. Germline lookup yields CDR1 LGHNA and CDR2 YSLEER. Trimming stripped 0 bases from V and 5 bases from J, with 10 bases between. This CDR3 comprises 15 residues. CDR3: CASSQDGGGNEKLFF. The CDR3 DNA follows: TGCGCCAGCAGCCAAGACGGGGGTGGGAATGAAAAACTGTTTTTT.

This clone was seen a few times. V gene TRBV4-1 combines with J gene TRBJ2-1, with D possibly being TRBD1 (6 bases). Germline CDR1 is MGHRA and CDR2 is YSYEKL. The CDR3 sequence is 16 residues long. With 1 base removed from V and 3 bases from J, the gap between germline ends came to 13 bases. The CDR3 here is CASSQVGTPGYNEQFF. CDR3 sequence (DNA): TGCGCCAGCAGCCAAGTAGGGACACCTGGCTACAATGAGCAGTTCTTC.